This is a list of T cell receptor beta chains from one sample in a study of shared clonotypes between healthy human individuals. The assay was immunoSEQ multiplex PCR, and TCRdb's table has in-frame clones only and misses some. The sample consists of 2 million to 2.5 million clones, about 95% of them appearing once. The sample was naive CD8+ T cells sorted from blood. The receptors stem from a man aged 18 to 29 in good health. Both conserved end residues are part of each CDR3. A D gene is named only where the DNA matches it firmly. Size tells how often a clone was seen (once, few, many) or the class of an expanded clone, and some rows leave it out.

D: .
size: once
V: TRBV4-1
J: TRBJ1-5
DNA: TGCGCCAGCAGCCAAGACACAACATGGGGTAACAATCAGCCCCAGCATTTT
CDR3: CASSQDTTWGNNQPQHF

D: .
size: .
V: TRBV2
J: TRBJ1-4
DNA: TGTGCCAGCAGGGGAACTATGGACACTGCAACTAATGAAAAACTGTTTTTT
CDR3: CASRGTMDTATNEKLFF

D: .
size: once
V: TRBV27
J: TRBJ1-1
DNA: TGTGCCAGCAGTTTACCCCCGGGGAAGGGGAACACTGAAGCTTTCTTT
CDR3: CASSLPPGKGNTEAFF

D: .
size: .
V: TRBV6-1
J: TRBJ1-5
DNA: TGTGCCAGCAGTGAATTCGTATCTCTCGTCCAGCCCCAGCATTTT
CDR3: CASSEFVSLVQPQHF

D: TRBD1
size: .
V: TRBV29-1
J: TRBJ2-7
DNA: TGCAGCGTTGACTATGGGACAGGAACCTACGAGCAGTACTTC
CDR3: CSVDYGTGTYEQYF

D: .
size: .
V: TRBV5-6
J: TRBJ2-7
DNA: TGTGCCAGCAGCTTGGATCCGCAGATCTGGGCTAACGAGCAGTACTTC
CDR3: CASSLDPQIWANEQYF

D: TRBD2
size: .
V: TRBV19
J: TRBJ2-7
DNA: TGTGCCAGTAGTAGGATTCTAGCGGGGGGATCCTACGAGCAGTACTTC
CDR3: CASSRILAGGSYEQYF

D: .
size: .
V: TRBV6-1
J: TRBJ2-2
DNA: TGTGCCAGCAGACGGTACACCGGGGAGCTGTTTTTT
CDR3: CASRRYTGELFF

D: .
size: .
V: TRBV27
J: TRBJ2-5
DNA: TGTGCCAGCAGTTTGACACTTGGCCCGCTACAAGAGACCCAGTACTTC
CDR3: CASSLTLGPLQETQYF

D: .
size: .
V: TRBV11-2
J: TRBJ1-4
DNA: TGTGCCAGCCGATCTTTGCTGGGGACAACTAATGAAAAACTGTTTTTT
CDR3: CASRSLLGTTNEKLFF

D: TRBD1
size: .
V: TRBV4-1
J: TRBJ2-7
DNA: TGCGCCAGCAGCCTAAGATCCGGACAGGGAGAGTACTTC
CDR3: CASSLRSGQGEYF

D: TRBD2
size: .
V: TRBV10-2
J: TRBJ2-5
DNA: TGCGCCAGCCTCCCGGGACTAGCGGGAGTCCAGACCCAGTACTTC
CDR3: CASLPGLAGVQTQYF

D: TRBD2
size: .
V: TRBV10-2
J: TRBJ2-1
DNA: TGCGCCAGCAGTGATAGGGCTAGCGGAATCTACAATGAGCAGTTCTTC
CDR3: CASSDRASGIYNEQFF

D: .
size: .
V: TRBV28
J: TRBJ2-7
DNA: TGTGCCAGCAGGCTTTGGCGGGGTAGCTCCTACGAGCAATACTTC
CDR3: CASRLWRGSSYEQYF

D: .
size: .
V: TRBV5-1
J: TRBJ2-1
DNA: TGCGCCAGCAGCTTGGATGGGGGACTCCCCTACAATGAGCAGTTCTTC
CDR3: CASSLDGGLPYNEQFF

D: TRBD1
size: .
V: TRBV6-6
J: TRBJ1-6
DNA: TGTGCCAGCAGCACAGGGGGCTCCTATAATTCACCCCTCCACTTT
CDR3: CASSTGGSYNSPLHF

D: .
size: .
V: TRBV7-2
J: TRBJ2-7
DNA: TGTGCCAGCAGCTTAAACAGGGACTACGAGCAGTACTTC
CDR3: CASSLNRDYEQYF

D: .
size: .
V: TRBV11-3
J: TRBJ2-3
DNA: TGTGCCAGCAGCTTAGCCAGGGAGGGCACAGATACGCAGTATTTT
CDR3: CASSLAREGTDTQYF

D: .
size: .
V: TRBV5-4
J: TRBJ2-2
DNA: TGTGCCAGCAGCTTGTTGGCAGGGGGGCTTCTAGGAGATCCCGGGGAGCTGTTTTTT
CDR3: CASSLLAGGLLGDPGELFF

D: .
size: .
V: TRBV27
J: TRBJ1-6
DNA: TGTGCCAGTATGAGCCACCCGGCAAATTCACCCCTCCACTTT
CDR3: CASMSHPANSPLHF

D: TRBD2
size: .
V: TRBV2
J: TRBJ2-1
DNA: TGTGCCATCGGGACTAATTACAATGAGCAGTTCTTC
CDR3: CAIGTNYNEQFF

D: .
size: .
V: TRBV18
J: TRBJ1-1
DNA: TGTGCCAGCTCACCACCCGGCCCCATGAACACTGAAGCTTTCTTT
CDR3: CASSPPGPMNTEAFF